This record covers a single T cell receptor (beta chain). The data derive from a study of CD8+ T cells in alopecia areata. The overall study: Dosing with tofacitinib proceeded for 6 to 18 months, followed by 6 months off drug.

The sequencing template was cDNA reverse transcribed from extracted RNA. The repertoire was sequenced with immunoSEQ multiplex PCR; TCRdb's copy has only in-frame clones and lacks some. This table holds 150,000 or so clones, around three fifths found once. This CDR3 region has 14 residues. V gave up 3 bases and J gave up 3 bases; unmatched junction bases: 3. Germline assignment: CDR1 SGHNT and CDR2 YYREEE (reference sequence). This rearrangement joins TRBV5-4 to TRBJ2-5, with TRBD2 matching over 9 bases. This sample comprised CD4+ T cells sorted from blood, obtained at week 0. The TCR comes from a human donor with alopecia areata. As DNA, the CDR3 is TGTGCCAGCAGCTCTGCGGGGGGGGAAGAGACCCAGTACTTC. Residues: CASSSAGGEETQYF. The whole variable domain, filled in from reference TRBV5-4 and TRBJ2-5, reads ETGVTQSPTHLIKTRGQQVTLRCSSQSGHNTVSWYQQALGQGPQFIFQYYREEENGRGNFPPRFSGLQFPNYSSELNVNALELDDSALYLCASSSAGGEETQYFGPGTRLLVL.